This TCR beta chain was recorded in a study of T cell repertoires in cytomegalovirus infection. To note about this clonotype: The antigen is not known.

Trimming pared 7 bases from V and 6 bases from J, leaving 18 bases between. The CDR3 extends over 14 amino acids. The germline CDR1 and CDR2 sequences are ENHRY and SYGVKD. In TCRdb, the reads were re-called with MiXCR into one record per CDR3 protein. The repertoire consists of 680,000 or so distinct CDR3 sequences, with 33% occurring once and the leading ten covering roughly 18%. The V and J genes are TRBV10-3 and TRBJ1-1; D is perhaps TRBD1 (6 bases). The sequence was collected from a human donor in good health (CMV status not recorded). Some clones in this sample may be carry-over from other donors' samples. The source was cultured PBMCs, collected from culture after CMV antigen stimulation. CDR3: CAIKEGQPGPEAFF. The CDR3 nucleotides read TGTGCCATCAAAGAGGGACAACCGGGACCTGAAGCTTTCTTT.